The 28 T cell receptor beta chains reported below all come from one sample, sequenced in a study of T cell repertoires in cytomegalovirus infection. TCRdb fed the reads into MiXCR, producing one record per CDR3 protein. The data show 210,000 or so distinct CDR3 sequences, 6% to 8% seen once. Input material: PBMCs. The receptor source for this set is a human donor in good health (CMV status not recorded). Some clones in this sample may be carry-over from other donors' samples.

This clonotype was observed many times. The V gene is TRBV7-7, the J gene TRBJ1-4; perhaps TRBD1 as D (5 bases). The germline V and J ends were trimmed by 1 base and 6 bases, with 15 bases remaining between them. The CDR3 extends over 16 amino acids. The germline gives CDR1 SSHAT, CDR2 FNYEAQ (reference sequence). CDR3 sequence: CASSLGLGGLDEKLFF. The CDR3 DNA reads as TGTGCCAGCAGCTTAGGGCTGGGGGGATTAGATGAAAAACTGTTTTTT.

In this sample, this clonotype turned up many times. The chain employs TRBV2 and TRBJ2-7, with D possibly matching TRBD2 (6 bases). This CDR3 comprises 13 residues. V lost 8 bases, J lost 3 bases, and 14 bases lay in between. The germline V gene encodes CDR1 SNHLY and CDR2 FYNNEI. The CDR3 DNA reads TGTGCCAGCTCAACCCTCGGGGGCTACGAGCAGTACTTC. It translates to CASSTLGGYEQYF.

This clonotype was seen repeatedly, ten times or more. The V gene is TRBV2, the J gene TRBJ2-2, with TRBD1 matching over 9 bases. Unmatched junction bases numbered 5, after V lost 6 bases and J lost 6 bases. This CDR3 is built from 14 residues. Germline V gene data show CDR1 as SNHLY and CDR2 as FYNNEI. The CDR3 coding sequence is TGTGCCAGCAGCAGACAGGGGGGACCCGGGGAGCTGTTTTTT. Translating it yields CASSRQGGPGELFF.

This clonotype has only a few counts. CDR3 loop: CAIMTSGERGGELFF. Here the CDR3 DNA reads TGTGCCATCATGACTAGCGGGGAGCGGGGCGGGGAGCTGTTTTTT. V usage is TRBV10-3 and J usage is TRBJ2-2, with 11 nucleotides matching TRBD2. Germline V gene data show CDR1 as ENHRY and CDR2 as SYGVKD. The CDR3 is 15 residues long. V shed 7 bases, J shed 7 bases, and the junction held 8 bases outside the gene matches.

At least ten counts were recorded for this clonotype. In DNA form, the CDR3 reads TGTGCCAGCAGCTTAGTTGGGGGGGCCAACATTCAGTACTTC. It yields the protein CASSLVGGANIQYF. The J gene is TRBJ2-4, the V gene TRBV7-2; possible D gene TRBD2, 7 bases. The germline V gene encodes CDR1 SGHTA and CDR2 FQGNSA. The CDR3 is 14 residues long. V lost 1 base to trimming and J lost 7 bases, with 11 bases between them.

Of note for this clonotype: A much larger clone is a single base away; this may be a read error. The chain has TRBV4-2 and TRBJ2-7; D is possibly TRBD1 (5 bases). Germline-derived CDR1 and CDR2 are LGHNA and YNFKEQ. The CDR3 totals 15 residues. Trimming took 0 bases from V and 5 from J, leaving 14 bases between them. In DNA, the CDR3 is TGTGCCAGCAGCCAAGAACACAGGTGGCTCGACGAGCAGTACTTC. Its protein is CASSQEHRWLDEQYF.

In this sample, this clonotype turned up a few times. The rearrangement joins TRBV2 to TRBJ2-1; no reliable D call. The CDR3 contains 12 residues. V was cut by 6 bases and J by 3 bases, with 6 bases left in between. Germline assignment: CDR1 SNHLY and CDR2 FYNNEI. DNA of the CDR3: TGTGCCAGCAGAAGGGACTACAATGAGCAGTTCTTC. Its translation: CASRRDYNEQFF.

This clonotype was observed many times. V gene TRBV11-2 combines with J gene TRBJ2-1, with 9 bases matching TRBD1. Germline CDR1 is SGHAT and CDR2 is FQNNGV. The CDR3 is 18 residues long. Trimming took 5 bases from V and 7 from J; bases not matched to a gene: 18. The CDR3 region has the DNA TGTGCCAGCAGCCGAACCCGGACAGGGGTTTTGGTGGGGAATGAGCAGTTCTTC. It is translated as CASSRTRTGVLVGNEQFF.

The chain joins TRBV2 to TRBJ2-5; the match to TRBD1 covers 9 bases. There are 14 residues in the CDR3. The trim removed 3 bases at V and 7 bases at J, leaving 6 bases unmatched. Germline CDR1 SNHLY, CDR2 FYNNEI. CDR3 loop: CASSDGTGSGTQYF. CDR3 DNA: TGTGCCAGCAGTGACGGGACAGGGTCAGGGACCCAGTACTTC. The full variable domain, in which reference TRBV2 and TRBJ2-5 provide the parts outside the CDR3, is EPEVTQTPSHQVTQMGQEVILRCVPISNHLYFYWYRQILGQKVEFLVSFYNNEISEKSEIFDDQFSVERPDGSNFTLKIRSTKLEDSAMYFCASSDGTGSGTQYFGPGTRLLVL.

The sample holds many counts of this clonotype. The CDR3 spells CASSLSRGGGGAPYNEQFF. The CDR3 nucleotides read TGTGCCAGCAGCTTGAGTCGTGGAGGGGGGGGCGCCCCCTACAATGAGCAGTTCTTC. V and J are TRBV7-9 and TRBJ2-1; tentatively, D is TRBD2 (7 bases). The CDR3 contains 19 residues. Trimming stripped 3 bases from V and 2 bases from J, with 23 bases between. Germline CDR1 is SEHNR and CDR2 is FQNEAQ (reference sequence).

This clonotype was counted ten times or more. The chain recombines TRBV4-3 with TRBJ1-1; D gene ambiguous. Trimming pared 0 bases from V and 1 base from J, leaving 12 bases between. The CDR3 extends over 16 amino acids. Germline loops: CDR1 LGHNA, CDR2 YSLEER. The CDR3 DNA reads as TGCGCCAGCAGCCAAGATAGCCACTTAGGGAACACTGAAGCTTTCTTT. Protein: CASSQDSHLGNTEAFF.

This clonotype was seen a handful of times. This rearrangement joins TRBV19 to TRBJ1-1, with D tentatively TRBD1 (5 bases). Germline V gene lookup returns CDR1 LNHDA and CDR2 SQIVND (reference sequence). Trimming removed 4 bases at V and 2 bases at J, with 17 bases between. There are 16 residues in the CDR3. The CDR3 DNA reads TGTGCCAGTAGTACGGGAGCAGGGAGAGTAAACACTGAAGCTTTCTTT. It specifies CASSTGAGRVNTEAFF.

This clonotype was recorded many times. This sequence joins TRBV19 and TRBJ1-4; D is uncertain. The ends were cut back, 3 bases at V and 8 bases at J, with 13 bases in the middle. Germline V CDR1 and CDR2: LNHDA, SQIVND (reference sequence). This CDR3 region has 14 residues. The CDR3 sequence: CASSIQADREKLFF. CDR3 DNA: TGTGCCAGTAGTATTCAGGCAGATCGAGAAAAACTGTTTTTT. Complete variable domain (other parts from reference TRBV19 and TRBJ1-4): DGGITQSPKYLFRKEGQNVTLSCEQNLNHDAMYWYRQDPGQGLRLIYYSQIVNDFQKGDIAEGYSVSREKKESFPLTVTSAQKNPTAFYLCASSIQADREKLFFGSGTQLSVL.

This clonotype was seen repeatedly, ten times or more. CDR3 bases: TGTGCCAGCAGCCCCGTGCCCGGGACACAAGGGACCTACAATGAGCAGTTCTTC. This codes for CASSPVPGTQGTYNEQFF. The V call is TRBV14, the J call TRBJ2-1; weak D call: TRBD1 (6 bases). Germline-derived CDR1 and CDR2 are SGHDN and FVKESK. The V gene lost 4 bases and the J gene lost 2 bases, with 21 bases spanning the gap. This CDR3 has 18 amino acids.

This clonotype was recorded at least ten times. The CDR3: CASSRDGNYGYTF. In DNA form, the CDR3 reads TGTGCCAGCAGCCGGGACGGAAACTATGGCTACACCTTC. The V call is TRBV7-2, the J call TRBJ1-2; D might be TRBD1 (5 bases). Germline loops: CDR1 SGHTA, CDR2 FQGNSA. V gave up 5 bases and J gave up 2 bases, with 9 bases separating them. This CDR3 contains 13 residues.

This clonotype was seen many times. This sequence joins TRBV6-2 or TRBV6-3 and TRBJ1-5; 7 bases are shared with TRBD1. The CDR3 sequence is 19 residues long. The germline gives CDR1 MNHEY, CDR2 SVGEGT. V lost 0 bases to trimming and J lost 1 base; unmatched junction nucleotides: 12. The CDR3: CASSYSKGRDRASNQPQHF. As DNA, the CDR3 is TGTGCCAGCAGTTACTCGAAAGGGAGAGACAGGGCGAGCAATCAGCCCCAGCATTTT.

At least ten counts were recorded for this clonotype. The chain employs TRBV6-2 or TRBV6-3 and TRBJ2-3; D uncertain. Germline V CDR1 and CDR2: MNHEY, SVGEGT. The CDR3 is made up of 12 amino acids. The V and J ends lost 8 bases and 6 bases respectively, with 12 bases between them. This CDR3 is CASGTQVDTQYF. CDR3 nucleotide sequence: TGTGCCAGCGGCACCCAGGTGGATACGCAGTATTTT.

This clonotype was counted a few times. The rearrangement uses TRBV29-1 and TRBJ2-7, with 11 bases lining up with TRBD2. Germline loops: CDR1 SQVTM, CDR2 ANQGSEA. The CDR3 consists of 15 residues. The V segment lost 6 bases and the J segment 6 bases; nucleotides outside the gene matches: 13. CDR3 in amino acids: CSVAHLAGGRGEQYF. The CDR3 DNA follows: TGCAGCGTCGCACACCTAGCGGGGGGCAGGGGCGAGCAGTACTTC.

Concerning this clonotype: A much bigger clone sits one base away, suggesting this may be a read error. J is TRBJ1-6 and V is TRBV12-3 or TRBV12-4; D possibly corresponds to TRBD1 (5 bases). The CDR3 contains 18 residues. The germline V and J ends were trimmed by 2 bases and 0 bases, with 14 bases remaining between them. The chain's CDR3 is CASSLSRGSSSYNSPLHF. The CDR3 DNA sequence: TGTGCCAGCAGTTTATCAAGGGGCTCGAGCTCCTATAATTCACCCCTCCACTTT.

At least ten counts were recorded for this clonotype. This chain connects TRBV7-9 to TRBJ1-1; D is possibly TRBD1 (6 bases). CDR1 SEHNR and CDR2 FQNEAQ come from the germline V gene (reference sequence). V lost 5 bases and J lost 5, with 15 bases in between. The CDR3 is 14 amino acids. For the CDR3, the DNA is TGTGCCAGCAGCACAGGGCGGGGAGGGACTGAAGCTTTCTTT. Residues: CASSTGRGGTEAFF.

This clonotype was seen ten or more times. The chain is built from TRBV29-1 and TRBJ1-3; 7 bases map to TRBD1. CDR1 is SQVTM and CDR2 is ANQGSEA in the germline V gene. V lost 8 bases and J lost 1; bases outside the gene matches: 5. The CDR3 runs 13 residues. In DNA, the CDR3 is TGCAGCTTCTCCAGGGGGTCTGGAAACACCATATATTTT. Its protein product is CSFSRGSGNTIYF.

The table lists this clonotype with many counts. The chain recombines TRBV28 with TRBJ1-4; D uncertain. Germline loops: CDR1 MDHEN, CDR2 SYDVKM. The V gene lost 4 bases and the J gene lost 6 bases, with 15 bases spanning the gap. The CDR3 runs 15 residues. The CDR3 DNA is TGTGCCAGCAGTTCGGGCGGTGCTCTATATGAAAAACTGTTTTTT. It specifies CASSSGGALYEKLFF. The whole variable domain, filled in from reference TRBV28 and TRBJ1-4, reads DVKVTQSSRYLVKRTGEKVFLECVQDMDHENMFWYRQDPGLGLRLIYFSYDVKMKEKGDIPEGYSVSREKKERFSLILESASTNQTSMYLCASSSGGALYEKLFFGSGTQLSVL.

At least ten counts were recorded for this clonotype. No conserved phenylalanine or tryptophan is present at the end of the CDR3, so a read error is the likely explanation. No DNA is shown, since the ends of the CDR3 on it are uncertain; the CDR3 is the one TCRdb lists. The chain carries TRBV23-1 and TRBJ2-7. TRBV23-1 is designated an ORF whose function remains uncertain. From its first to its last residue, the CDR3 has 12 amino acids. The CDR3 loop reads CASSQSQNSGLS.

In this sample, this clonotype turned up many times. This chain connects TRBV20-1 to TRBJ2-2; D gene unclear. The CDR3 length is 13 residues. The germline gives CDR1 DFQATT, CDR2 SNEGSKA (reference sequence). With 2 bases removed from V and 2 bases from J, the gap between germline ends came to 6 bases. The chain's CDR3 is CSARHVNTGELFF. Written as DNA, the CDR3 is TGCAGTGCTAGACATGTTAACACCGGGGAGCTGTTTTTT.

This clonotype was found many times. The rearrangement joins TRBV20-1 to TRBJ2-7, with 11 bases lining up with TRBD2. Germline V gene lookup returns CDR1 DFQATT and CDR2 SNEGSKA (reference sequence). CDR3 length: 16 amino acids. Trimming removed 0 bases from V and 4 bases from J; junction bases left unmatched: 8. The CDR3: CSARDRLAGSAYEQYF. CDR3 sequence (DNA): TGCAGTGCTAGAGATCGACTAGCGGGGTCTGCTTACGAGCAGTACTTC.

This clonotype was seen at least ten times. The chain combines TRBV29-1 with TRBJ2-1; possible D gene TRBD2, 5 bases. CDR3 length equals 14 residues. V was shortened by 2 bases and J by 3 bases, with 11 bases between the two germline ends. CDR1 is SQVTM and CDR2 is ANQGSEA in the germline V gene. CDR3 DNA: TGCAGCGTTGAATCGGCGGGTAACTACAATGAGCAGTTCTTC. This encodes CSVESAGNYNEQFF.

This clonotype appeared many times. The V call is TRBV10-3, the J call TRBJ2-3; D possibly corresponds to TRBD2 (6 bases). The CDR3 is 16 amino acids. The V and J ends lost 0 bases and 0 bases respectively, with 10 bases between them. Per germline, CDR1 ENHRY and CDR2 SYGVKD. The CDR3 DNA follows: TGTGCCATCAGTGAGTCGCTAAGCGGGAGCACAGATACGCAGTATTTT. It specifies CAISESLSGSTDTQYF.

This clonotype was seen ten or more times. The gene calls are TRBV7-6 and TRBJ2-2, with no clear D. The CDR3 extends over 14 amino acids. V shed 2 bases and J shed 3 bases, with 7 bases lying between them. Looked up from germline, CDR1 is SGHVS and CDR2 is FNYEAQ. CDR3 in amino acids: CASSLSLYTGELFF. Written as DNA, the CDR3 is TGTGCCAGCAGCTTAAGCCTCTACACCGGGGAGCTGTTTTTT.